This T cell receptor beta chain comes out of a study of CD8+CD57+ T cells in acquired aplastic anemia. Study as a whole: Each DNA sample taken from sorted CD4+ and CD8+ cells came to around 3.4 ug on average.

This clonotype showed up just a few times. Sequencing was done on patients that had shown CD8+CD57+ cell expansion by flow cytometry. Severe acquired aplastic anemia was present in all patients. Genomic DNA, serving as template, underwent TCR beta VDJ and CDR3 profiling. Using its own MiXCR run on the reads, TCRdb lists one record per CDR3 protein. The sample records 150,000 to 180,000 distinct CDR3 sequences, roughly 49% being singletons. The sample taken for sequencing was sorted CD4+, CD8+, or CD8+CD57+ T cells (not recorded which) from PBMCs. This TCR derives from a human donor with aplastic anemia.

CDR3 amino acids: CATSVGQGISTDTQYF. CDR3 DNA sequence: TGTGCCACCAGTGTGGGACAGGGCATAAGCACAGATACGCAGTATTTT. The chain uses TRBV24-1 and TRBJ2-3; 9 bases are a match to TRBD1. This CDR3 region has 16 residues. Germline V gene data show CDR1 as KGHDR and CDR2 as SFDVKD. V was pared by 5 bases and J by 0 bases, with 5 bases of the junction left unmatched.